The present TCR beta chain was sequenced within a study of CD8+CD57+ T cells in acquired aplastic anemia. The CDR3 has 14 amino acids. With 4 bases removed from V and 4 bases from J, the gap between germline ends came to 13 bases. The germline V gene has CDR1 MNHEY and CDR2 SVGEGT. Profiles of TCR beta VDJ and CDR3 were generated from a genomic DNA template. One entry per CDR3 protein, called by TCRdb with MiXCR from the reads. Of around 180,000 distinct CDR3 sequences listed, 55% to 70% are singletons. The TCR sequence derives from a human donor in good health. The sample consisted of sorted CD4+, CD8+, or CD8+CD57+ T cells (not recorded which) from PBMCs. This rearrangement joins TRBV6-2 or TRBV6-3 to TRBJ1-1; TRBD1 might be the D (5 bases). CDR3 residues: CASSSHSGPTEAFF. CDR3 nucleotides: TGTGCCAGCAGTTCCCATTCAGGGCCCACTGAAGCTTTCTTT.